What follows are 30 T cell receptor beta chains derived from one specimen sequenced in a study of T cells expressing NK-cell markers. With the 5' RACE reads reprocessed, TCRdb shows one record per CDR3 protein and no DNA. The listing contains roughly 420,000 distinct CDR3 sequences. Sequenced input: blood T cells: a sorted CD56 or NKG2C T cell subset, CD4+ or CD8+ T cells, or bulk PBMC T cells (not recorded which). These receptors were taken from a woman between 18 and 70 years old in good health.

The genes are TRBV30 and TRBJ2-5. Germline V gene sequence: CDR1 GTSNPN, CDR2 SVGIG (reference sequence). This CDR3 is built from 13 residues. CDR3 in amino acids: CAWSPASQETQYF. Based on the CDR3 plus reference TRBV30 and TRBJ2-5, the full variable domain is SQTIHQWPATLVQPVGSPLSLECTVEGTSNPNLYWYRQAAGRGLQLLFYSVGIGQISSEVPQNLSASRPQDRQFILSSKKLLLSDSGFYLCAWSPASQETQYFGPGTRLLVL.

This chain uses TRBV6-6 with TRBJ1-1. This CDR3 comprises 11 residues. Per germline, CDR1 MNHNY and CDR2 SVGAGI (reference sequence). CDR3 region: CASTSGNEAFF.

The chain is built from TRBV29-1 and TRBJ2-1; TCRdb gives TRBD1 as the D gene, but with no DNA this cannot be confirmed. The CDR3 consists of 12 residues. Germline lookup yields CDR1 SQVTM and CDR2 ANQGSEA. This CDR3 reads CSVEDKGNEQFF.

The chain employs TRBV12-3 or TRBV12-4 and TRBJ2-5; TCRdb gives TRBD1 as the D gene, but with no DNA this cannot be confirmed. This CDR3 has 12 residues. CDR3 protein: CASRRQQETQYF.

The chain has TRBV7-9 and TRBJ1-2; lacking DNA, the TRBD1 call made by TCRdb goes unchecked. Germline V gene lookup returns CDR1 SEHNR and CDR2 FQNEAQ (reference sequence). This CDR3 is 16 amino acids long. CDR3 loop: CASSTRQDRGLYGYTF.

This chain links TRBV7-2 with TRBJ2-7. The CDR3 has 13 residues. Germline-derived CDR1 and CDR2 are SGHTA and FQGNSA. CDR3 region: CASSLASSYEQYF.

The chain joins TRBV7-9 to TRBJ1-6; absent DNA, TCRdb's TRBD1 call cannot be checked. Looked up from germline, CDR1 is SEHNR and CDR2 is FQNEAQ (reference sequence). The CDR3 consists of 15 residues. Here the CDR3 reads CASSLRTGDNSPLHF.

This chain joins TRBV7-3 and TRBJ2-3; absent DNA, TCRdb's TRBD1 call cannot be checked. The germline gives CDR1 SGHTA, CDR2 FQGTGA. This CDR3 has 16 residues. The CDR3 loop is CASSRGAGDRTDTQYF.

The chain links TRBV20-1 to TRBJ2-1; TCRdb designates TRBD2, a call that cannot be tested without DNA. Per the germline V gene, CDR1 is DFQATT and CDR2 is SNEGSKA (reference sequence). The CDR3 has 16 amino acids. The CDR3 loop is CSATIMGLRAYNEQFF.

CDR3 in amino acids: CASSLAGTGVVTEAFF. This chain links TRBV5-1 with TRBJ1-1; TCRdb proposes TRBD1, but this gene call is untestable without DNA. CDR1 and CDR2 (germline): SGHRS, YFSETQ. This CDR3 is 16 amino acids long.

The genes are TRBV6-5 and TRBJ1-1; TCRdb returns TRBD1, unconfirmable since there is no DNA. The CDR3 sequence is 11 residues long. Germline V gene lookup returns CDR1 MNHEY and CDR2 SVGAGI. CDR3 sequence: CASRRGPEAFF.

The rearrangement links TRBV5-1 to TRBJ2-1; checking the TCRdb D call of TRBD1 is not possible without DNA. CDR1 and CDR2 (germline): SGHRS, YFSETQ. The CDR3 is made up of 16 amino acids. The CDR3 loop is CASSSGHGQSYNEQFF.

This chain uses TRBV28 with TRBJ1-5. Germline loops: CDR1 MDHEN, CDR2 SYDVKM. This CDR3 is built from 14 residues. CDR3: CASMVGTSNQPQHF.

V gene TRBV6-5 combines with J gene TRBJ1-1. This CDR3 is built from 13 residues. Germline CDR1 and CDR2: MNHEY and SVGAGI. CDR3 amino acids: CASSYVVNTEAFF.

The rearrangement joins TRBV5-1 to TRBJ2-1; TCRdb lists TRBD2, though no DNA is available to test this call. CDR3 length: 16 residues. Germline assignment: CDR1 SGHRS and CDR2 YFSETQ. This CDR3 reads CASSALAGGPRNEQFF.

This sequence joins TRBV5-6 and TRBJ1-2; TCRdb proposes TRBD1, but this gene call is untestable without DNA. There are 13 residues in the CDR3. Germline CDR1 and CDR2: SGHDT and YYEEEE. CDR3 sequence: CASSSDRSYGYTF. The full variable domain, with the rest looked up from reference TRBV5-6 and TRBJ1-2, is DAGVTQSPTHLIKTRGQQVTLRCSPKSGHDTVSWYQQALGQGPQFIFQYYEEEERQRGNFPDRFSGHQFPNYSSELNVNALLLGDSALYLCASSSDRSYGYTFGSGTRLTVV.

The J gene is TRBJ1-4, the V gene TRBV25-1; TCRdb names TRBD1, which stays unverified in the absence of DNA. This CDR3 has 18 amino acids. In germline, CDR1 is MGHDK, CDR2 SYGVNS. CDR3 sequence: CASSDYPGHSATNEKLFF.

The CDR3 spells CASSGVGLAGVPSYEQYF. This sequence joins TRBV5-5 and TRBJ2-7; TCRdb returns TRBD2, unconfirmable since there is no DNA. The CDR3 is 18 residues long. Germline assignment: CDR1 SGHKS and CDR2 YYEKEE (reference sequence).

The chain uses TRBV7-2 and TRBJ2-7; TCRdb's D gene call, TRBD2, goes unchecked for lack of DNA. The V gene's germline CDR1 is SGHTA and CDR2 FQGNSA. This CDR3 region has 15 residues. CDR3 amino acids: CASSADLAGPYEQYF.

V and J are TRBV6-5 and TRBJ1-3. The length of the CDR3 is 15 residues. Germline V CDR1 and CDR2: MNHEY, SVGAGI. CDR3 region: CASSYSLGSGNTIYF.

This chain connects TRBV29-1 to TRBJ2-7. CDR1 is SQVTM, CDR2 ANQGSEA, per germline. CDR3 length: 11 amino acids. CDR3 residues: CSVSGSYEQYF.

This sequence joins TRBV13 and TRBJ2-7; lacking DNA, the TRBD1 call made by TCRdb goes unchecked. The CDR3 extends over 15 amino acids. Germline V gene data show CDR1 as PRHDT and CDR2 as FYEKMQ (reference sequence). This CDR3 reads CASSSPGQGIYEQYF.

This chain links TRBV5-1 with TRBJ1-5; TCRdb picks TRBD1, but there is no DNA to check that call. The CDR3 totals 18 residues. Looked up from germline, CDR1 is SGHRS and CDR2 is YFSETQ. The chain's CDR3 is CASSAPTGGLYSNQPQHF.

This sequence joins TRBV28 and TRBJ2-7. CDR3 length equals 12 residues. From germline, CDR1 is MDHEN and CDR2 SYDVKM. The CDR3 sequence: CASNSIPYEQYF.

CDR3 sequence reads: CSATLAGVNEQFF. The genes are TRBV20-1 and TRBJ2-1; the D call from TCRdb, TRBD2, cannot be confirmed without DNA. CDR1 is DFQATT, CDR2 SNEGSKA, per germline (reference sequence). CDR3 length: 13 residues.

V is TRBV28 and J is TRBJ2-3; TCRdb outputs TRBD2, but without DNA this stays unchecked. There are 14 residues in the CDR3. Germline-derived CDR1 and CDR2 are MDHEN and SYDVKM. The CDR3 sequence: CGVTSGQSTDTQYF.

The CDR3 sequence: CSVENSPNGVQFF. The rearrangement uses TRBV29-1 and TRBJ2-1. Germline assignment: CDR1 SQVTM and CDR2 ANQGSEA. The CDR3 loop spans 13 amino acids.

The chain has TRBV2 and TRBJ1-6. Germline V gene lookup returns CDR1 SNHLY and CDR2 FYNNEI. CDR3 size: 15 residues. The chain's CDR3 is CASSGENIYNSPLHF.

This chain joins TRBV24-1 and TRBJ2-5. CDR1 and CDR2 from the germline V gene are KGHDR and SFDVKD. The CDR3 sequence is 13 residues long. The CDR3 here is CATSAVNQETQYF.

This rearrangement joins TRBV12-3 or TRBV12-4 to TRBJ1-4; the D call from TCRdb, TRBD1, cannot be confirmed without DNA. The CDR3 consists of 16 residues. This CDR3 is CASSHFGTAINEKLFF.